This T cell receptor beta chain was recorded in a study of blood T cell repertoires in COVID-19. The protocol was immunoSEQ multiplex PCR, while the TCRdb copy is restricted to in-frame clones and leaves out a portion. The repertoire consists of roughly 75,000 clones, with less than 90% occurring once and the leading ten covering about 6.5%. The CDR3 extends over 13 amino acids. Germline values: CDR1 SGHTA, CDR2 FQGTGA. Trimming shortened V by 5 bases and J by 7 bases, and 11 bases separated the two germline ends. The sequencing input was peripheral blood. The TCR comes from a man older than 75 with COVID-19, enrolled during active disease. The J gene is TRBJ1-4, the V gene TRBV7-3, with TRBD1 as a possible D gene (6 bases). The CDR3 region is CASSRDTGEKLFF. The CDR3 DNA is TGTGCCAGCAGCAGGGACACAGGTGAAAAACTGTTTTTT.